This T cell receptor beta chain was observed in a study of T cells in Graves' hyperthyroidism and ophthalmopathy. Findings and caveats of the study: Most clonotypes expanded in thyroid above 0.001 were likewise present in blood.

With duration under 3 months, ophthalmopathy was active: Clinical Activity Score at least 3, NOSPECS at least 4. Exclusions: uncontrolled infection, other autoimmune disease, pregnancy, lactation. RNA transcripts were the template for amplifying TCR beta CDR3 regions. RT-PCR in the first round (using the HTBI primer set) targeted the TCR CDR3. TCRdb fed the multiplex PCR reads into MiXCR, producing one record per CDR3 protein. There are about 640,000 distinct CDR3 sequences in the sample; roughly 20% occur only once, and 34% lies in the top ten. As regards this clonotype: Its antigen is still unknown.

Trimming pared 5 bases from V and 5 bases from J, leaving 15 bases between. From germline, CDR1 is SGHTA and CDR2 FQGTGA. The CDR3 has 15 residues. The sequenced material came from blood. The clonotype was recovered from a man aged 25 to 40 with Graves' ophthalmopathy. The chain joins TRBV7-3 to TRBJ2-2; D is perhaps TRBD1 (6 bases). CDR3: CASSQQGPWTGELFF. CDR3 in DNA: TGTGCCAGCAGCCAACAGGGCCCCTGGACCGGGGAGCTGTTTTTT.